The next 23 T cell receptor beta chains were all read from a single sample in a study of T cell repertoires in MIS-A myocarditis. Data came from immunoSEQ multiplex PCR; TCRdb stores just in-frame clones and leaves some out. The data contain around 12,000 clones, approximately 80% of them singletons. The sequenced sample consisted of right ventricle heart tissue obtained at autopsy. These receptors were obtained from a young man with fulminant myocarditis from multisystem inflammatory syndrome in adults (MIS-A) after COVID-19.

This clone was observed a single time. The chain is built from TRBV6-5 and TRBJ2-1; D may match TRBD1 or TRBD2 (6 bases each). Germline CDR1 is MNHEY and CDR2 is SVGAGI. The ends were cut back, 0 bases at V and 8 bases at J, with 17 bases in the middle. The CDR3 runs 16 residues. The CDR3 region has the DNA TGTGCCAGCAGTTACTCGACAGGACTAATGAGCCATGAGCAGTTCTTC. It is translated as CASSYSTGLMSHEQFF.

The chain combines TRBV29-1 with TRBJ2-5, with D maybe TRBD1 (6 bases). Germline V CDR1 and CDR2: SQVTM, ANQGSEA. Trimming took 7 bases from V and 5 from J, leaving 17 bases between them. The CDR3 totals 13 residues. The CDR3 DNA follows: TGCAGCGGCAAACAGGGTGCGGTGGAGACCCAGTACTTC. Translated, it gives CSGKQGAVETQYF.

The J gene is TRBJ2-2, the V gene TRBV5-1; the D is unclear. Trimming took 0 bases from V and 2 from J, leaving 5 bases between them. In germline, CDR1 is SGHRS, CDR2 YFSETQ. The CDR3 is made up of 14 amino acids. This CDR3 reads CASSLDSNTGELFF. The CDR3 DNA follows: TGCGCCAGCAGCTTGGACAGTAACACCGGGGAGCTGTTTTTT.

The rearrangement uses TRBV15 and TRBJ2-7, with no clear D. The CDR3 sequence is 13 residues long. The germline gives CDR1 LNHNV, CDR2 YYDKDF (reference sequence). Trimming shortened V by 0 bases and J by 2 bases, and 5 bases separated the two germline ends. The CDR3 sequence is CATSRESAYEQYF. As DNA, the CDR3 is TGTGCCACCAGCAGAGAATCAGCCTACGAGCAGTACTTC.

This clone has more than one count but fewer than ten. J is TRBJ1-6 and V is TRBV7-9, with D perhaps TRBD1 (5 bases). The CDR3 has 15 residues. Germline V lookup: CDR1 SEHNR, CDR2 FQNEAQ (reference sequence). The V gene lost 5 bases and the J gene lost 11 bases, with 19 bases spanning the gap. The CDR3 coding sequence is TGTGCCAGCAGCCCGAGGACACGGGCTTCAACACCCCTCCACTTT. As protein: CASSPRTRASTPLHF. Full variable domain (outside the CDR3, taken from reference TRBV7-9 and TRBJ1-6): DTGVSQNPRHKITKRGQNVTFRCDPISEHNRLYWYRQTLGQGPEFLTYFQNEAQLEKSRLLSDRFSAERPKGSFSTLEIQRTEQGDSAMYLCASSPRTRASTPLHFGNGTRLTVT.

There are a few counts of this clone. The chain recombines TRBV19 with TRBJ1-2; no clear D. This CDR3 region has 15 residues. Germline V gene data show CDR1 as LNHDA and CDR2 as SQIVND (reference sequence). Between the trimmed V and J ends, which lost 2 bases and 4 bases, there was a span of 14 bases. The CDR3 nucleotides are TGTGCCAGTAGTATATACTCAAACAACGTCTATGGCTACACCTTC. This codes for CASSIYSNNVYGYTF. Complete variable domain (other parts from reference TRBV19 and TRBJ1-2): DGGITQSPKYLFRKEGQNVTLSCEQNLNHDAMYWYRQDPGQGLRLIYYSQIVNDFQKGDIAEGYSVSREKKESFPLTVTSAQKNPTAFYLCASSIYSNNVYGYTFGSGTRLTVV.

This chain joins TRBV19 and TRBJ2-7; possible D gene TRBD1, 8 bases. This CDR3 comprises 15 residues. V lost 9 bases and J 4 bases, leaving 22 bases between the germline ends. Germline V gene sequence: CDR1 LNHDA, CDR2 SQIVND (reference sequence). The CDR3 DNA sequence: TGTGCCAGCCGAAACCAACAGGGGGGGAGGTACGAGCAGTACTTC. This encodes CASRNQQGGRYEQYF.

V and J are TRBV2 and TRBJ1-1; weak D call: TRBD1 (6 bases). Trimming shortened V by 7 bases and J by 10 bases, and 13 bases separated the two germline ends. Germline CDR1 is SNHLY and CDR2 is FYNNEI. The CDR3 has 11 amino acids. In nucleotides, the CDR3 is TGTGCCAGCACACAGGGAAGAGCAGCTTTCTTT. It codes for CASTQGRAAFF. The entire variable domain, with the rest obtained from reference TRBV2 and TRBJ1-1, is as follows: EPEVTQTPSHQVTQMGQEVILRCVPISNHLYFYWYRQILGQKVEFLVSFYNNEISEKSEIFDDQFSVERPDGSNFTLKIRSTKLEDSAMYFCASTQGRAAFFGQGTRLTVV.

V usage is TRBV10-3 and J usage is TRBJ1-2; perhaps TRBD1 as D (5 bases). From germline, CDR1 is ENHRY and CDR2 SYGVKD. CDR3 size: 14 residues. V lost 6 bases and J 7 bases, leaving 18 bases between the germline ends. CDR3 protein: CAISGQLLGSGYTF. DNA for the CDR3: TGTGCCATCAGCGGACAACTCCTCGGGAGTGGCTACACCTTC.

This chain joins TRBV28 and TRBJ1-1, with D unclear. This CDR3 has 13 amino acids. The V gene lost 3 bases and the J gene lost 7 bases, with 12 bases spanning the gap. Germline CDR1 MDHEN, CDR2 SYDVKM. The CDR3 here is CASSFYISLEAFF. CDR3 in DNA: TGTGCCAGCAGTTTTTATATCAGCCTTGAAGCTTTCTTT.

The J gene is TRBJ1-4, the V gene TRBV4-1, with no clear D. Trimming stripped 4 bases from V and 6 bases from J, with 6 bases between. There are 12 residues in the CDR3. Per germline, CDR1 MGHRA and CDR2 YSYEKL. CDR3 in DNA: TGCGCCAGCAGCCTCGGCGATGAAAAACTGTTTTTT. Translation: CASSLGDEKLFF.

The J gene is TRBJ1-4, the V gene TRBV11-2; D possibly corresponds to TRBD1 (6 bases). There are 16 residues in the CDR3. V lost 3 bases and J 5 bases, leaving 16 bases between the germline ends. Germline V CDR1 and CDR2: SGHAT, FQNNGV. The CDR3 DNA is TGTGCCAGCAGCTTTGACCCCTACGGACAGAATGAAAAACTGTTTTTT. Residues: CASSFDPYGQNEKLFF. The whole variable domain, filled in from reference TRBV11-2 and TRBJ1-4, reads EAGVAQSPRYKIIEKRQSVAFWCNPISGHATLYWYQQILGQGPKLLIQFQNNGVVDDSQLPKDRFSAERLKGVDSTLKIQPAKLEDSAVYLCASSFDPYGQNEKLFFGSGTQLSVL.

The chain combines TRBV6-5 with TRBJ1-3; D gene uncertain. CDR3 length: 13 amino acids. Germline-derived CDR1 and CDR2 are MNHEY and SVGAGI. V was clipped by 6 bases and J by 4 bases, with 10 bases between them. The CDR3 here is CASSPRYGNTIYF. The CDR3 DNA reads TGTGCCAGCAGCCCCCGGTACGGAAACACCATATATTTT.

This rearrangement joins TRBV6-5 to TRBJ2-5; D remains ambiguous. There are 12 residues in the CDR3. CDR1 is MNHEY, CDR2 SVGAGI, per germline. Trimming shortened V by 10 bases and J by 2 bases, and 11 bases separated the two germline ends. The chain's CDR3 is CATFVGQETQYF. The CDR3 nucleotides are TGTGCCACCTTCGTCGGTCAAGAGACCCAGTACTTC.

The genes are TRBV7-9 and TRBJ2-5; D gene unclear. This CDR3 region has 12 residues. The germline V and J ends were trimmed by 4 bases and 5 bases, with 8 bases remaining between them. The germline V gene encodes CDR1 SEHNR and CDR2 FQNEAQ (reference sequence). Here the CDR3 reads CASSSGLETQYF. As DNA, the CDR3 is TGTGCCAGCAGCTCTGGCTTGGAGACCCAGTACTTC. The complete variable domain, with remaining parts taken from reference TRBV7-9 and TRBJ2-5, reads DTGVSQNPRHKITKRGQNVTFRCDPISEHNRLYWYRQTLGQGPEFLTYFQNEAQLEKSRLLSDRFSAERPKGSFSTLEIQRTEQGDSAMYLCASSSGLETQYFGPGTRLLVL.

In its sample, this clone was seen once. The rearrangement links TRBV28 to TRBJ1-3, with a tentative D call TRBD1 (5 bases). Deletions cut 2 bases from V and 10 bases from J, with 9 bases between. Looked up from germline, CDR1 is MDHEN and CDR2 is SYDVKM. The CDR3 sequence is 12 residues long. The CDR3 region has the DNA TGTGCCAGCAGTTTAGTGGAGGGGACCATATATTTT. Protein sequence: CASSLVEGTIYF.

The chain carries TRBV11-3 and TRBJ1-1; possible D gene TRBD1, 5 bases. Trimming stripped 0 bases from V and 1 base from J, with 9 bases between. Germline lookup yields CDR1 SGHNT and CDR2 YENEEA. CDR3 size: 15 residues. CDR3 coding DNA: TGTGCCAGCAGCTTAGAGGGGCACGGGAACACTGAAGCTTTCTTT. Translated: CASSLEGHGNTEAFF.

This clone was seen a handful of times. This chain links TRBV15 with TRBJ1-5; 7 bases fit TRBD1. In germline, CDR1 is LNHNV, CDR2 YYDKDF (reference sequence). The V segment lost 1 base and the J segment 4 bases; nucleotides outside the gene matches: 13. This CDR3 spans 18 amino acids. The CDR3, as DNA: TGTGCCACCAGCAGAGGTTTTGGACAGGCACACGCTAATCAGCCCCAGCATTTT. Translation: CATSRGFGQAHANQPQHF.

The chain joins TRBV11-1 to TRBJ1-1; 12 bases fit TRBD1. Germline V lookup: CDR1 SGHAT, CDR2 FQDESV (reference sequence). V lost 5 bases to trimming and J lost 6 bases; unmatched junction nucleotides: 7. CDR3 length equals 15 residues. Here the CDR3 reads CASSLGGTGGSEAFF. CDR3 DNA: TGTGCCAGCAGCCTGGGGGGGACAGGGGGCTCTGAAGCTTTCTTT. Full variable domain (rest looked up from reference TRBV11-1 and TRBJ1-1): EAEVAQSPRYKITEKSQAVAFWCDPISGHATLYWYRQILGQGPELLVQFQDESVVDDSQLPKDRFSAERLKGVDSTLKIQPAELGDSAMYLCASSLGGTGGSEAFFGQGTRLTVV.

The chain joins TRBV19 to TRBJ1-3; no clear D gene. V shed 3 bases and J shed 3 bases, with 9 bases lying between them. The CDR3 is 14 amino acids. Germline CDR1 reads LNHDA; CDR2 reads SQIVND (reference sequence). CDR3 DNA: TGTGCCAGTAGTATGTCCGGTTATGGAAACACCATATATTTT. Protein: CASSMSGYGNTIYF.

This chain connects TRBV4-2 to TRBJ1-4, with TRBD1 identical over 7 bases. This CDR3 is 15 amino acids long. Germline CDR1 LGHNA, CDR2 YNFKEQ. Trimming cost V 1 base and J 7 bases; bases outside gene matches: 6. The CDR3 reads CASSQAGGSSEKLFF. The CDR3 coding sequence is TGTGCCAGCAGCCAAGCAGGGGGTAGTTCTGAAAAACTGTTTTTT.

The V gene is TRBV5-6, the J gene TRBJ1-1; D call uncertain. The germline V gene has CDR1 SGHDT and CDR2 YYEEEE. There are 12 residues in the CDR3. Trimming cost V 7 bases and J 1 base, with 8 bases left between them. The CDR3 nucleotides read TGTGCCAGCGAGTGGGGGAACACTGAAGCTTTCTTT. Translated, it gives CASEWGNTEAFF.

This clone was observed a single time. Other DNA sequences within the sample encode an identical CDR3. The chain combines TRBV15 with TRBJ1-6; possibly TRBD1 for D (5 bases). The CDR3 is 16 residues long. Germline CDR1 is LNHNV and CDR2 is YYDKDF (reference sequence). Trimming cost V 1 base and J 5 bases, with 12 bases left between them. The CDR3 region has the DNA TGTGCCACCAGCAGAGGGCAGGGCGGGAATAATTCACCCCTCCACTTT. Residues: CATSRGQGGNNSPLHF.